This T cell receptor beta chain came from a study of beta chain features in type 1 diabetes. Broader study findings: Type 1 diabetes patients showed a moderate but significant shortening of TCRB CDR3s in all four CD4+ subsets. Patients' naive, central memory and Treg TCRB repertoires seemed closer to one another than those of healthy donors. Whether HLA type influences TCRB rearrangement remained unresolved here.

The study reverse transcribed the entire isolated RNA, so it sequenced expressed TCRB transcripts. Generated by immunoSEQ multiplex PCR, the TCRdb table keeps only in-frame clones and is missing some. Here the sample spans 200,000 to 300,000 clones, under 13% being singletons. Points on this clone: Its matching antigen is unknown.

Between the trimmed V and J ends, which lost 7 bases and 5 bases, there was a span of 20 bases. The germline V gene has CDR1 SNHLY and CDR2 FYNNEI. The CDR3 consists of 15 residues. The TCR was taken from a man aged 25 to 40 with type 1 diabetes. The chain joins TRBV2 to TRBJ2-5, with a weak D call TRBD2 (6 bases). The sequencing sample was made of naive CD4+ T cells from blood. The CDR3 region is CASIRSREQKETQYF. The CDR3 DNA follows: TGTGCCAGCATCCGGTCCCGGGAGCAGAAGGAGACCCAGTACTTC.